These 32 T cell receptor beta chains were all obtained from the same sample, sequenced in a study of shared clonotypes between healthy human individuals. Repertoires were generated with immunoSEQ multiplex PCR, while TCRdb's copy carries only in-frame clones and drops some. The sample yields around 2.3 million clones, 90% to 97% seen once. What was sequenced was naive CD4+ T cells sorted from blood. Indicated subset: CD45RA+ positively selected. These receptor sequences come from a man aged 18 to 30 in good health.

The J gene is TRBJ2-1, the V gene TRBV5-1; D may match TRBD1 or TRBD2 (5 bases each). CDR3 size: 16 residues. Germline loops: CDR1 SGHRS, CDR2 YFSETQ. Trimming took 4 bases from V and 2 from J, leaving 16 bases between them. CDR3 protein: CASSPGPPAAYNEQFF. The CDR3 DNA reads TGCGCCAGCAGCCCGGGACCCCCTGCAGCCTACAATGAGCAGTTCTTC.

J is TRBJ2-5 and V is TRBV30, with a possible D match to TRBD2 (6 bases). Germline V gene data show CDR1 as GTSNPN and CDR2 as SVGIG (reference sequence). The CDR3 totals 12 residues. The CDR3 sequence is CALRRDGETQYF. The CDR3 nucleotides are TGTGCGCTTCGGAGGGATGGGGAGACCCAGTACTTC.

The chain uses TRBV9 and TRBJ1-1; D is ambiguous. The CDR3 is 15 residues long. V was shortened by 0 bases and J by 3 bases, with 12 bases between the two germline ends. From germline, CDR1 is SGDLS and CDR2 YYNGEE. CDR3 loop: CASSVGPSGDTEAFF. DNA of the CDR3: TGTGCCAGCAGCGTAGGGCCGTCCGGGGACACTGAAGCTTTCTTT.

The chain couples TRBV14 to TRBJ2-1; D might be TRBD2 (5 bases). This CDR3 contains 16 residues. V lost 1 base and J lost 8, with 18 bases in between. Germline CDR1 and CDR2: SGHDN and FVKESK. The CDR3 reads CASSQVSWRAHDEQFF. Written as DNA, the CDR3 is TGTGCCAGCAGCCAAGTCTCCTGGCGGGCACACGATGAGCAGTTCTTC.

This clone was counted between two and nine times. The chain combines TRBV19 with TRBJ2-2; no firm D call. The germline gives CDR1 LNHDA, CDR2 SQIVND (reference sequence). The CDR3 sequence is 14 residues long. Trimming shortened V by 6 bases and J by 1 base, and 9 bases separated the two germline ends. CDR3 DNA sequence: TGTGCCAGTAGGCCAGACCGGAACACCGGGGAGCTGTTTTTT. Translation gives CASRPDRNTGELFF.

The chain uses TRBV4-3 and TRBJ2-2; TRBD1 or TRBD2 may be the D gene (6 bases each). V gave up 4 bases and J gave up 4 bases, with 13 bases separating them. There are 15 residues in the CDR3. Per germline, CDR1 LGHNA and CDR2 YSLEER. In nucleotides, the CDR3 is TGCGCCAGCAGCCCGGAGGGGGGCGGCACCGGGGAGCTGTTTTTT. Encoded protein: CASSPEGGGTGELFF.

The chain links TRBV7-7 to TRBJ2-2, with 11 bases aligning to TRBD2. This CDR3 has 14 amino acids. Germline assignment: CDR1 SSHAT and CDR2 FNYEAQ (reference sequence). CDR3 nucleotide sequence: TGTGCTAGTACTAGCGGGGGTGGCACCGGGGAGCTGTTTTTT. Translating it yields CASTSGGGTGELFF.

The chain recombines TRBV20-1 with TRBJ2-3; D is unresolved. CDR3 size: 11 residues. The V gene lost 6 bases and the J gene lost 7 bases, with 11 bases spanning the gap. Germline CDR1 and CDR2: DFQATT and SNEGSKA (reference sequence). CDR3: CSAPIGNTQYF. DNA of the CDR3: TGCAGTGCCCCCATAGGTAATACGCAGTATTTT.

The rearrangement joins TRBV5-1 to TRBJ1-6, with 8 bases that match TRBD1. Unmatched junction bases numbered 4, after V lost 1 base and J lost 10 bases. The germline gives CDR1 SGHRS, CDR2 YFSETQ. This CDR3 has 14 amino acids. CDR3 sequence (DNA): TGCGCCAGCAGCTTGAACAGGGGGGAGTCACCCCTCCACTTT. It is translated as CASSLNRGESPLHF.

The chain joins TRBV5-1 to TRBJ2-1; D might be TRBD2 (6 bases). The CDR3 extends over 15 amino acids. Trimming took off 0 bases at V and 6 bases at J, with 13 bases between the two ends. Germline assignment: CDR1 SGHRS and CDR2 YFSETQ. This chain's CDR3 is CASSLVSSVANEQFF. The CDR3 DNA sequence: TGCGCCAGCAGCTTGGTGTCTAGCGTTGCCAATGAGCAGTTCTTC.

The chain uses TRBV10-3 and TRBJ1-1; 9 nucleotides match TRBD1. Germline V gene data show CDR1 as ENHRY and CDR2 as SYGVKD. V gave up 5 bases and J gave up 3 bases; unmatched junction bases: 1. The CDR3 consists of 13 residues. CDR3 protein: CAISRQGDTEAFF. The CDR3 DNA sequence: TGTGCCATCAGTAGACAGGGGGACACTGAAGCTTTCTTT.

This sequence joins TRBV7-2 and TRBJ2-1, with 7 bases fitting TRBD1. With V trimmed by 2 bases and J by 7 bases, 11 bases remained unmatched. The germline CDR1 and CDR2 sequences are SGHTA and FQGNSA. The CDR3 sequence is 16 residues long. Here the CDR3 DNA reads TGTGCCAGCAGCTTATTTTTCAGGGGGATTAGAAATGAGCAGTTCTTC. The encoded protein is CASSLFFRGIRNEQFF.

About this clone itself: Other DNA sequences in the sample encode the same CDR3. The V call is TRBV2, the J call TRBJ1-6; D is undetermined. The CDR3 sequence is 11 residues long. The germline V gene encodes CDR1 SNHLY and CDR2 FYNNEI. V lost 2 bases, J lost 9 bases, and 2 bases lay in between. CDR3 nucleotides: TGTGCCAGCAGTGAAAGTTCACCCCTCCACTTT. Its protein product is CASSESSPLHF.

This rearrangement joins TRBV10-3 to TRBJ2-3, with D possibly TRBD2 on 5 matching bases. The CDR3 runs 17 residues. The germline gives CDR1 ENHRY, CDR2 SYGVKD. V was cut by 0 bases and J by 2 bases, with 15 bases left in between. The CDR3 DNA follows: TGTGCCATCAGTGAGTCGATTGGTAGCGCACTCACAGATACGCAGTATTTT. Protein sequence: CAISESIGSALTDTQYF.

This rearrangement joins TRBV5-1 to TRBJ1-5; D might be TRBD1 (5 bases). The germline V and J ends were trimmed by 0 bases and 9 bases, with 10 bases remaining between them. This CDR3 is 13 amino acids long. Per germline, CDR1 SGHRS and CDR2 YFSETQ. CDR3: CASSLAEGAPQHF. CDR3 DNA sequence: TGCGCCAGCAGCTTGGCAGAAGGGGCGCCCCAGCATTTT.

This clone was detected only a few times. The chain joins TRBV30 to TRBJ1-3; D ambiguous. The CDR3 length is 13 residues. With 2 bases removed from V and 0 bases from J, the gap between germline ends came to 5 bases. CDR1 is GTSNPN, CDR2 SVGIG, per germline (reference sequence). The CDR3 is CAWSHHSGNTIYF. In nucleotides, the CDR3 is TGTGCCTGGAGTCACCACTCTGGAAACACCATATATTTT.

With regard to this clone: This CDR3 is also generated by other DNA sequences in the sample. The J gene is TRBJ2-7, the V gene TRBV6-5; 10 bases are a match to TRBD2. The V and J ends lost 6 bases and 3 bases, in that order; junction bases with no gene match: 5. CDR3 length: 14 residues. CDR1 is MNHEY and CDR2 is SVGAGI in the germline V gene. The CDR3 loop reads CASSRLAGVYEQYF. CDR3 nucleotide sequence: TGTGCCAGCAGCCGACTAGCGGGCGTCTACGAGCAGTACTTC.

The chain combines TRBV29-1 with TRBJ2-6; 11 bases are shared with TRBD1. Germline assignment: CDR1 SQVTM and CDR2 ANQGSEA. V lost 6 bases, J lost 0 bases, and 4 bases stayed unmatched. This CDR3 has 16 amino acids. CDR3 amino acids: CSVGTGGTSGANVLTF. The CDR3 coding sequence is TGCAGCGTGGGGACAGGGGGTACCTCTGGGGCCAACGTCCTGACTTTC.

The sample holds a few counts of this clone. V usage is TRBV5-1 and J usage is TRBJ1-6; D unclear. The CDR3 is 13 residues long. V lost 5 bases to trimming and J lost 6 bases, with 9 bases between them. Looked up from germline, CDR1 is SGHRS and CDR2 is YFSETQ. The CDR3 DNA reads TGCGCCAGCAGGGCCCCGGGTAATTCACCCCTCCACTTT. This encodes CASRAPGNSPLHF.

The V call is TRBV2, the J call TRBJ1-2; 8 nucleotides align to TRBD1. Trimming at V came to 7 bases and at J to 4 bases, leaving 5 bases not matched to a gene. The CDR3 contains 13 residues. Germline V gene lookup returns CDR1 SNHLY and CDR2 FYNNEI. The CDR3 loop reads CASIRTGTYGYTF. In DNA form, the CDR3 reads TGTGCCAGCATTCGGACAGGGACCTATGGCTACACCTTC.

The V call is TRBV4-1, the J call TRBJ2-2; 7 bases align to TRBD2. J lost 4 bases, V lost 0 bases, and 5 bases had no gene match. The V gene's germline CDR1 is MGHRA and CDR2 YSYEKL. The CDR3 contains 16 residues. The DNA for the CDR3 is TGCGCCAGCAGCCAAGAACCGGGGGGAGTCACCGGGGAGCTGTTTTTT. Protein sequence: CASSQEPGGVTGELFF.

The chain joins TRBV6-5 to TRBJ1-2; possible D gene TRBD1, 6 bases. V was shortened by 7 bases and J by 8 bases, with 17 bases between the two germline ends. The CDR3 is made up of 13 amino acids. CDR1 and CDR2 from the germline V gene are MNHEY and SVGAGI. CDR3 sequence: CASTQGGLGGYTF. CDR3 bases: TGTGCCAGCACTCAAGGGGGACTCGGGGGCTACACCTTC.

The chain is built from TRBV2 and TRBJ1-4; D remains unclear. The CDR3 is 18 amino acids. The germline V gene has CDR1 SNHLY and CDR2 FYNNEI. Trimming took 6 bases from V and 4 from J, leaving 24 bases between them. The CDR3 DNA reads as TGTGCCAGCAGCCTCAAACTAAGCACCAAGAAGTTTAATGAAAAACTGTTTTTT. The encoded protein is CASSLKLSTKKFNEKLFF.

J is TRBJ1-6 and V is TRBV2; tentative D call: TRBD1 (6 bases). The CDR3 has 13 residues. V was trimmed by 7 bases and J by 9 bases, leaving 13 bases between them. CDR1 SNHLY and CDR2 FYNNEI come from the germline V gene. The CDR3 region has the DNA TGTGCCAGCACCTGGGACATCAGTTCACCCCTCCACTTT. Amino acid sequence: CASTWDISSPLHF.

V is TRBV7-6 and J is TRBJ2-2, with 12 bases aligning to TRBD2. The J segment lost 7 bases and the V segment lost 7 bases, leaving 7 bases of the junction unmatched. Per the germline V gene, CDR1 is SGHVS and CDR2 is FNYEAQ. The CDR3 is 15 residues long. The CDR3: CASTKTSGSFGELFF. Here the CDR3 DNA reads TGTGCCAGCACCAAGACTAGCGGGAGCTTCGGGGAGCTGTTTTTT.

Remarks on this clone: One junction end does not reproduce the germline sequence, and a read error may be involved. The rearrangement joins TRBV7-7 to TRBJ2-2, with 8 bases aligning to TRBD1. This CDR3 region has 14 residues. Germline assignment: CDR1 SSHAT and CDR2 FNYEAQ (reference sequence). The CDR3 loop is CASTTGANTGELFF. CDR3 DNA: TGTGCTAGCACGACAGGGGCGAACACCGGGGAGCTGTTTTTT.

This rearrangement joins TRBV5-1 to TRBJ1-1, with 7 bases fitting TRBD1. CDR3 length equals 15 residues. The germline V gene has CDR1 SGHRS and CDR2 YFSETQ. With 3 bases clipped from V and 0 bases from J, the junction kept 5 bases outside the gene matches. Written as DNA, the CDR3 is TGCGCCAGCAGCTGGCGGGACAGCGTGAACACTGAAGCTTTCTTT. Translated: CASSWRDSVNTEAFF.

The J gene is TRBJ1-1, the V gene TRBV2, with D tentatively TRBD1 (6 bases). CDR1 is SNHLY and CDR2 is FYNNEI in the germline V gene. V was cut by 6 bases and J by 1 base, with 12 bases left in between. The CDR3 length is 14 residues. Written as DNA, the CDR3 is TGTGCCAGCAGGAACAGGGTGGGGAACACTGAAGCTTTCTTT. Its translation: CASRNRVGNTEAFF.

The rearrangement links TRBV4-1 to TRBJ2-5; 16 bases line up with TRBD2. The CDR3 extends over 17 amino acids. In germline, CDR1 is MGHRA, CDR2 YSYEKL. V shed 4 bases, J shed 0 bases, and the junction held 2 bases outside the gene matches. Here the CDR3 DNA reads TGCGCCAGCAGCCTGGGACTAGCGGGAGGGTACCAAGAGACCCAGTACTTC. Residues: CASSLGLAGGYQETQYF.

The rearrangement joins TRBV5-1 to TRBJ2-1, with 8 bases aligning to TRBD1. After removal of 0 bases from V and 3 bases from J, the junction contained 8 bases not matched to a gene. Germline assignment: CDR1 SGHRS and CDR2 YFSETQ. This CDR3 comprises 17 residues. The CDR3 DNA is TGCGCCAGCAGCTTGGCTTTTCAGGGGGCCCTCTACAATGAGCAGTTCTTC. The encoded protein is CASSLAFQGALYNEQFF.

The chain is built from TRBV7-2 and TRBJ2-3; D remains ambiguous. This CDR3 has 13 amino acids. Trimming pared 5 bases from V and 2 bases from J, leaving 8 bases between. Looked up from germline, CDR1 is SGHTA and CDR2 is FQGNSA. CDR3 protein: CASSHTDTDTQYF. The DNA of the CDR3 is TGTGCCAGCAGCCATACGGACACAGATACGCAGTATTTT.

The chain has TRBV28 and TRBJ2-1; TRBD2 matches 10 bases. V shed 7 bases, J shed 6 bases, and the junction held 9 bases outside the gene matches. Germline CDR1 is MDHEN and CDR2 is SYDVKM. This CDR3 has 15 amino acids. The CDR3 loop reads CASTQGLAGANEQFF. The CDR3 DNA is TGTGCCAGCACCCAAGGGCTAGCGGGAGCCAATGAGCAGTTCTTC.